The subject of this entry is one T cell receptor (beta chain). Its antigen is not yet known. No base quality values were provided; no much bigger clone lies one nucleotide off. Clipping removes 4 bases from V and 4 bases from J, with 10 as the unmatched junction base count. According to the germline V gene, CDR1 reads SGHRS and CDR2 reads YFSETQ. From its cysteine to its phenylalanine, the CDR3 spans 15 amino acids. Only the CDR3 DNA is retained, 45 bases long and in frame from the first base. Collaborating institutions collected whole blood in K2EDTA tubes following their own protocols. For TCRbeta analysis, collaborators shipped samples in one of three forms: frozen whole blood, isolated PBMCs, or DNA extracted from either of those sample types. These data are taken from a study of blood T cell repertoires in COVID-19 (dated by TCRdb to 2019 to 2021). Regarding the complete study: The collaborator samples originated in the United States, Italy and Spain and spanned the acute and convalescent phases of COVID-19. The prospective study material was composed of cDNA or gDNA derived from T cells, B-cell-depleted T cells, or PBMCs. Where HLA class I and class II types were available, the types were taken from metadata supplied by the sample provider, not from assay-based typing. The samples were drawn from two sources: the first 160 participants of the ongoing ImmuneRACE study, and approximately 1,300 subjects contributed by 6 global collaborators. Sample metadata almost always included a de-identified subject ID, COVID-19 status, age in years and sex. The repertoires were made available in a free public database intended to serve as a resource for research on the immune response to SARS-CoV-2. Subjects who had been exposed to COVID-19, were actively infected with it, or had recovered from it provided the deeply sampled blood TCRbeta repertoires that made up the dataset.

The immunoSEQ Assay, a bias-controlled multiplex PCR, was used to amplify TCRbeta CDR3 regions from genomic DNA. From the authors' description of their analysis: The number of nucleated cells in each sample was estimated from the amplification of reference gene primers within the assay. Sequence reads were collapsed and filtered to measure the absolute abundance of every unique TCRbeta CDR3 rearrangement. For each sample, productive Simpson clonality was calculated by taking the square root of Simpson's diversity index across productive rearrangements. Sourced from immuneACCESS, this table was stored by TCRdb with only in-frame sequences that have V and J called. A share of the clones is absent; for the studies checked, an unresolved V gene accounts for under half, and the remainder has no known explanation. The DNA was the basis for D and trimming; V, J and clone size are from that table. Present in this sample are a few hundred thousand clones, over 75% of which were seen just once. Together, the top ten hold under 2.5% of the sample.

Results and caveats for the whole study, not just this receptor: Clinical and demographic metadata were provided uncurated, with the amount varying by source and participant.

Sequenced: peripheral blood. The source of this sequence is a man aged 35 to 55 with active or convalescent COVID-19. Recombination linked TRBV5-1 to TRBJ1-2; 7 central bases correspond to TRBD1. The nucleotides read TGCGCCAGCAGCGTGACCCGGGACAGTTTCTATGGCTACACCTTC. It translates to CASSVTRDSFYGYTF.